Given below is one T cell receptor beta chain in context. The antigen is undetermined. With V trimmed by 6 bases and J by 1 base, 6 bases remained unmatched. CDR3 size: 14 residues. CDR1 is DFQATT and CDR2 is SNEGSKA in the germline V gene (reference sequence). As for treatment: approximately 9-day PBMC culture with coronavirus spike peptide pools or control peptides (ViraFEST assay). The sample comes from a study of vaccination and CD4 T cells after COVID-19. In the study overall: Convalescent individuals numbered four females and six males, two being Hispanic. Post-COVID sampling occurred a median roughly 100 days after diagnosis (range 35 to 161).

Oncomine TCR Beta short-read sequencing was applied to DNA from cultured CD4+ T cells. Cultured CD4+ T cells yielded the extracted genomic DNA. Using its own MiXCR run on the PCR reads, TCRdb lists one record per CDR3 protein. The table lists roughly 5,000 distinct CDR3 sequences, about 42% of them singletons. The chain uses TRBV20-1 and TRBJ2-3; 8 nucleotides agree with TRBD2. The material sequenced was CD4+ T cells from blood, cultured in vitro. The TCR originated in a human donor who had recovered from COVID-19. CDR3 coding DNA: TGCAGTGCGGTACCGGGGGGGGGCACAGATACGCAGTATTTT. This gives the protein CSAVPGGGTDTQYF.